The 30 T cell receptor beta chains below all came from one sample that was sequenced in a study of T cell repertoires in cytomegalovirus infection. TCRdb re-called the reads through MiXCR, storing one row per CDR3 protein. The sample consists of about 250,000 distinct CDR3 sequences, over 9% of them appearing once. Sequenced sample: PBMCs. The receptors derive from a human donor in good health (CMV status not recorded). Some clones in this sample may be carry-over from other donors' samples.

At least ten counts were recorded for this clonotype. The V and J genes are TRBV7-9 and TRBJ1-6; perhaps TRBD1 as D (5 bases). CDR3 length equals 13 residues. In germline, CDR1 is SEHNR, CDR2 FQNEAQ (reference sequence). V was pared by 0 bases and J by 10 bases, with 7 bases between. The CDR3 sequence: CASSLAGESPLHF. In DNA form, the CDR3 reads TGTGCCAGCAGCTTAGCGGGGGAATCACCCCTCCACTTT.

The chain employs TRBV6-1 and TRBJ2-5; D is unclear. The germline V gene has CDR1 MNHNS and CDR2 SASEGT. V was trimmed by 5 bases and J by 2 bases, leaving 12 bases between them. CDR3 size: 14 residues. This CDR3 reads CASSPPGSQETQYF. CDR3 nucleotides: TGTGCCAGCAGTCCCCCGGGCTCTCAAGAGACCCAGTACTTC.

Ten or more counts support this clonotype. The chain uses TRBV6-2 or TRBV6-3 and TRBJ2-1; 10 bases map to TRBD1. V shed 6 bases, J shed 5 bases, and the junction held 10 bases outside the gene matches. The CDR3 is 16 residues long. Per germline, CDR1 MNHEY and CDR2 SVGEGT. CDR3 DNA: TGTGCCAGCAGCTCGGCTCTGGGACAGGGGAACAATGAGCAGTTCTTC. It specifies CASSSALGQGNNEQFF.

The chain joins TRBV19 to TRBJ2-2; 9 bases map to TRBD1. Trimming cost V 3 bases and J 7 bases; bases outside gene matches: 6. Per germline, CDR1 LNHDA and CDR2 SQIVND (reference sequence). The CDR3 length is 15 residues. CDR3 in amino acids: CASSITTGGSGELFF. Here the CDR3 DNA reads TGTGCCAGTAGTATTACAACAGGGGGCAGCGGGGAGCTGTTTTTT.

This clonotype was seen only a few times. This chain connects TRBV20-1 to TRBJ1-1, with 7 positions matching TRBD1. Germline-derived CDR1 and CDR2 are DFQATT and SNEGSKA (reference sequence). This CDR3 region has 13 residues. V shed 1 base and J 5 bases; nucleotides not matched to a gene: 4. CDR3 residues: CSARVSGGTEAFF. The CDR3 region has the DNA TGCAGTGCTAGAGTGTCAGGGGGAACTGAAGCTTTCTTT.

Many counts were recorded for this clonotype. DNA of the CDR3: TGCGCCAGCAGCTTGGCTACCGAAAGCGGGGGGGCAGATACGCAGTATTTT. Its protein is CASSLATESGGADTQYF. This chain uses TRBV5-1 with TRBJ2-3; 10 nucleotides align to TRBD2. After removal of 0 bases from V and 4 bases from J, the junction contained 8 bases not matched to a gene. The CDR3 runs 17 residues. Germline values: CDR1 SGHRS, CDR2 YFSETQ.

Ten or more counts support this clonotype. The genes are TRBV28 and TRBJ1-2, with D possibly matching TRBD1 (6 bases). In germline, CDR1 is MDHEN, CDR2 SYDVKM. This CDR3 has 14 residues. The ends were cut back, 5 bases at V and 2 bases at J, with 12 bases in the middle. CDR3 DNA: TGTGCCAGCAGTCACGACAGGACCAACTATGGCTACACCTTC. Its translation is CASSHDRTNYGYTF.

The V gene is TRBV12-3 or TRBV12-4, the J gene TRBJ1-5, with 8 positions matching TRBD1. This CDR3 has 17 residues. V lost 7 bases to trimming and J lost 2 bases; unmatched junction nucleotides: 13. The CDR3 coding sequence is TGTGCCAGCACCGACAGGGGCGGTCTTGTAGGCAATCAGCCCCAGCATTTT. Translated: CASTDRGGLVGNQPQHF.

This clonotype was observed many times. CDR3 amino acids: CASSPEPTGSGNTIYF. In DNA form, the CDR3 reads TGTGCCAGCAGCCCCGAACCGACAGGCTCTGGAAACACCATATATTTT. The chain has TRBV7-6 and TRBJ1-3; tentatively, D is TRBD1 (6 bases). Germline loops: CDR1 SGHVS, CDR2 FNYEAQ. Trimming took 5 bases from V and 0 from J, leaving 14 bases between them. The CDR3 contains 16 residues.

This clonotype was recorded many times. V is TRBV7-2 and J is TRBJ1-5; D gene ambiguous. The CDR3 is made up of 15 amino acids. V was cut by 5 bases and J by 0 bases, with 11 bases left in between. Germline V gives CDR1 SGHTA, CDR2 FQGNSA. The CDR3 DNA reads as TGTGCCAGCAGCCGAGAAGGGTTTAGCAATCAGCCCCAGCATTTT. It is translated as CASSREGFSNQPQHF.

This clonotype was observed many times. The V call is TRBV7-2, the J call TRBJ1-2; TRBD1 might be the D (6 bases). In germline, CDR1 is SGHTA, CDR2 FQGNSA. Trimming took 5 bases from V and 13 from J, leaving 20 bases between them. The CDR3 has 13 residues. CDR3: CASSLAAGRGSTF. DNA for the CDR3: TGTGCCAGCAGCCTTGCGGCGGGGAGGGGGAGCACCTTC.

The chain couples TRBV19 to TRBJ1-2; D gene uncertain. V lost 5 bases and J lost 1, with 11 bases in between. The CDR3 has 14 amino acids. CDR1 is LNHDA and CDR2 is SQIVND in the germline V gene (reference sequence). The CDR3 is CASSARQLNYGYTF. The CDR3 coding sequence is TGTGCCAGTAGTGCCCGACAACTTAACTATGGCTACACCTTC.

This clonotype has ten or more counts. CDR3 amino acids: CASSSKPGQGTSPLHF. Here the CDR3 DNA reads TGTGCCAGCAGCTCAAAGCCGGGACAGGGGACTTCACCCCTCCACTTT. This sequence joins TRBV7-2 and TRBJ1-6; 10 bases line up with TRBD1. Germline trimming cut 4 bases from V and 9 bases from J; bases unmatched to any gene: 9. The CDR3 is 16 residues long. The germline gives CDR1 SGHTA, CDR2 FQGNSA.

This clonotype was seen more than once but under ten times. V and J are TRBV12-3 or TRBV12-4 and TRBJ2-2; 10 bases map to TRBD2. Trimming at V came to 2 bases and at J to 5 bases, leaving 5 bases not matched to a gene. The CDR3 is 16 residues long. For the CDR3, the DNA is TGTGCCAGCAGTTTAAGTAGCGGGGGGATTACCGGGGAGCTGTTTTTT. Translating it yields CASSLSSGGITGELFF.

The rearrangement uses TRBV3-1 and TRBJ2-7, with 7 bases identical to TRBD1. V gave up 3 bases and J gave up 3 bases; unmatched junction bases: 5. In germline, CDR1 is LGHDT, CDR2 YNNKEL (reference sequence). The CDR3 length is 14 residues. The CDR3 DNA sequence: TGTGCCAGCAGCCAGGGGTCAGGGGGCTACGAGCAGTACTTC. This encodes CASSQGSGGYEQYF.

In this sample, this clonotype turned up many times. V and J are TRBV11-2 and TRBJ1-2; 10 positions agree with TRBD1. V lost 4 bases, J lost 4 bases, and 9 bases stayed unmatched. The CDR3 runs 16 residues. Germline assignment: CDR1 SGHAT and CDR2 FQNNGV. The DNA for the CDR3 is TGTGCCAGCAGCTGGAGGGACAGGGGCAAGGGCTATGGCTACACCTTC. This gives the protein CASSWRDRGKGYGYTF.

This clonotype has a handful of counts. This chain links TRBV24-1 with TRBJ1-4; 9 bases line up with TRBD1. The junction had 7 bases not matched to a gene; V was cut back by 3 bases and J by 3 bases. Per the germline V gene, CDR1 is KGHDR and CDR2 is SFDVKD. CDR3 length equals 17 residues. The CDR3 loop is CATSDPATGGANEKLFF. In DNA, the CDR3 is TGTGCCACCAGTGATCCAGCGACAGGGGGAGCTAATGAAAAACTGTTTTTT.

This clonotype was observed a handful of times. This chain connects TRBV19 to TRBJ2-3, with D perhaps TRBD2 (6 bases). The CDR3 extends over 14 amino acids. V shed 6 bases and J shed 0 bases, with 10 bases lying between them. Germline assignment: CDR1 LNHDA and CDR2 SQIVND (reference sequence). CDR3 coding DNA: TGTGCCAGTAGGCCCCGGGGGAGCACAGATACGCAGTATTTT. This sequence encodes CASRPRGSTDTQYF.

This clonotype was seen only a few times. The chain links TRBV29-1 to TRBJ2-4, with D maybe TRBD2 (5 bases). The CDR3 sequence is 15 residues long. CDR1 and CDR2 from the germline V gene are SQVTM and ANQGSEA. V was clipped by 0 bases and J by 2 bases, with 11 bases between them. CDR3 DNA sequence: TGCAGCGTTGAAGACCCAGGAGGAACCAAAAACATTCAGTACTTC. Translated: CSVEDPGGTKNIQYF. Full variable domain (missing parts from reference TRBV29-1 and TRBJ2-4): SAVISQKPSRDICQRGTSLTIQCQVDSQVTMMFWYRQQPGQSLTLIATANQGSEATYESGFVIDKFPISRPNLTFSTLTVSNMSPEDSSIYLCSVEDPGGTKNIQYFGAGTRLSVL.

CDR3 amino acids: CASSYSGAAQDADTQYF. CDR3 coding DNA: TGTGCCAGCAGTTACTCAGGGGCAGCCCAGGACGCAGATACGCAGTATTTT. The V call is TRBV6-2 or TRBV6-3, the J call TRBJ2-3, with D possibly being TRBD1 (5 bases). V was trimmed by 0 bases and J by 4 bases, leaving 17 bases between them. This CDR3 comprises 17 residues. Germline CDR1 and CDR2: MNHEY and SVGEGT.

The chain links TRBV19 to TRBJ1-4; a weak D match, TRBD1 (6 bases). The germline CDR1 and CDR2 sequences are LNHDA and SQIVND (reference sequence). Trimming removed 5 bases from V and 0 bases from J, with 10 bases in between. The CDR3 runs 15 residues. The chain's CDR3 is CASSFGQTTNEKLFF. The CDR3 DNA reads TGTGCCAGTAGTTTCGGACAGACAACTAATGAAAAACTGTTTTTT.

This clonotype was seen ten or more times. CDR3 DNA sequence: TGCAGTGCTAGCTCCGACAGGGGGCTTTCTTCTCAGCCCCAGCATTTT. It codes for CSASSDRGLSSQPQHF. This rearrangement joins TRBV20-1 to TRBJ1-5; 10 nucleotides line up with TRBD1. The CDR3 is 16 residues long. J was trimmed by 6 bases and V by 3 bases; bases with no gene match: 11. CDR1 is DFQATT and CDR2 is SNEGSKA in the germline V gene (reference sequence).

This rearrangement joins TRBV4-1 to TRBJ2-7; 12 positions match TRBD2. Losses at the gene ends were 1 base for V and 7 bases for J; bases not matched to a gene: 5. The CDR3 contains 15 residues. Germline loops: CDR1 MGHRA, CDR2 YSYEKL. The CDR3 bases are TGCGCCAGCAGCCAAGGACTAGCGGGAGTTTTGGAGCAGTACTTC. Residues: CASSQGLAGVLEQYF.

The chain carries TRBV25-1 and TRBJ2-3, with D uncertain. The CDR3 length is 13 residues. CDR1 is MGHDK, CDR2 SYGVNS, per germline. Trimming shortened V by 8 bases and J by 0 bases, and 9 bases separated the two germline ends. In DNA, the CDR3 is TGTGCCAGCGGTCGACCCAGCACAGATACGCAGTATTTT. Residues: CASGRPSTDTQYF. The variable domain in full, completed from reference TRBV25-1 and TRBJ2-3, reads EADIYQTPRYLVIGTGKKITLECSQTMGHDKMYWYQQDPGMELHLIHYSYGVNSTEKGDLSSESTVSRIRTEHFPLTLESARPSHTSQYLCASGRPSTDTQYFGPGTRLTVL.

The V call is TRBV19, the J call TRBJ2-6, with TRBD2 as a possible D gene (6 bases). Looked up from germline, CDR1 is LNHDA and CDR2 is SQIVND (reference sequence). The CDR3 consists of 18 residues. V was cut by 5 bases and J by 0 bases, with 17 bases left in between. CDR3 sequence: CASSPSVGAASGANVLTF. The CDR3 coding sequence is TGTGCCAGTAGTCCTAGCGTAGGGGCCGCCTCTGGGGCCAACGTCCTGACTTTC.

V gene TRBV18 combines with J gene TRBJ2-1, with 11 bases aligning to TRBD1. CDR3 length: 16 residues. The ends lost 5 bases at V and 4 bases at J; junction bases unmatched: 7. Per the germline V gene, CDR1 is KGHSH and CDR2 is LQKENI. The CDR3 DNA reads TGTGCCAGCTCAACCAGAGGGACAGGGGGATACAATGAGCAGTTCTTC. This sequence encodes CASSTRGTGGYNEQFF. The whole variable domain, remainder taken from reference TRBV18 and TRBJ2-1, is NAGVMQNPRHLVRRRGQEARLRCSPMKGHSHVYWYRQLPEEGLKFMVYLQKENIIDESGMPKERFSAEFPKEGPSILRIQQVVRGDSAAYFCASSTRGTGGYNEQFFGPGTRLTVL.

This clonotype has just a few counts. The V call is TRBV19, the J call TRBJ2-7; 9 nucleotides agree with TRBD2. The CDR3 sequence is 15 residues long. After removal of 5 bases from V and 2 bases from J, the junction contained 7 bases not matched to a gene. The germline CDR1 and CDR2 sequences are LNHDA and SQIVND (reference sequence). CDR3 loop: CASSVSGRPTYEQYF. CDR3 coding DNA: TGTGCCAGTAGTGTTAGCGGGAGACCGACCTACGAGCAGTACTTC.

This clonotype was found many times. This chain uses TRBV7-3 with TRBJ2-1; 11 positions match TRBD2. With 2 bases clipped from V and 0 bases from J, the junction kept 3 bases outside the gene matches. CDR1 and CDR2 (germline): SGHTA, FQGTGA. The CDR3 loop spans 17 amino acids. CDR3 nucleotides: TGTGCCAGCAGCTTATATACTAGCGGGGGCTCCTACAATGAGCAGTTCTTC. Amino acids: CASSLYTSGGSYNEQFF.

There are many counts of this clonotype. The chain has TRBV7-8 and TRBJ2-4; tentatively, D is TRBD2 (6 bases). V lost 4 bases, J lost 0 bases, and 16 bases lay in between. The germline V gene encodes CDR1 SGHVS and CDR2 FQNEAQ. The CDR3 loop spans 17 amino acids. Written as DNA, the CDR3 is TGTGCCAGCAGCTCTGTGGGACTGGCACTAGCCAAAAACATTCAGTACTTC. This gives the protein CASSSVGLALAKNIQYF.

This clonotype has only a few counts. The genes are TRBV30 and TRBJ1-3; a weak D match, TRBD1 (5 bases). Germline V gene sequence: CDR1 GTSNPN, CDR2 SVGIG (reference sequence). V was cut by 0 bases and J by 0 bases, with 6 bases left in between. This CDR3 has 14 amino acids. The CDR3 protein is CAWSVTGSGNTIYF. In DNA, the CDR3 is TGTGCCTGGAGTGTCACAGGCTCTGGAAACACCATATATTTT.